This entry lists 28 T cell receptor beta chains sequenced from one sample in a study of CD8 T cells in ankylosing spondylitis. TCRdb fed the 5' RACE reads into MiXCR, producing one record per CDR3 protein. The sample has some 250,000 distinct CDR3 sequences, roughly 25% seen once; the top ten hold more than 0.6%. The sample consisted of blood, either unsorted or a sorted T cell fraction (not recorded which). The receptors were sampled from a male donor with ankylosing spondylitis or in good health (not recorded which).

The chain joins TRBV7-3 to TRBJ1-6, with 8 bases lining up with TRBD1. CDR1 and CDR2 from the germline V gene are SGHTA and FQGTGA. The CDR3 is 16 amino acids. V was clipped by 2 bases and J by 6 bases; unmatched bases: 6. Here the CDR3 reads CASSLCGQGCNSPLHF. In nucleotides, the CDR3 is TGTGCCAGCAGCTTATGCGGACAGGGATGTAATTCACCCCTCCACTTT.

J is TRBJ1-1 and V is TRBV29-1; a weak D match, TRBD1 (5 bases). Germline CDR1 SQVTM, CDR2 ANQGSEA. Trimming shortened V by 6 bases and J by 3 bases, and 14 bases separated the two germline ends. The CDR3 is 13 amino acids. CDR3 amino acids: CSVGPPGDTEAFF. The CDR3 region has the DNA TGCAGCGTGGGACCACCGGGGGACACTGAAGCTTTCTTT.

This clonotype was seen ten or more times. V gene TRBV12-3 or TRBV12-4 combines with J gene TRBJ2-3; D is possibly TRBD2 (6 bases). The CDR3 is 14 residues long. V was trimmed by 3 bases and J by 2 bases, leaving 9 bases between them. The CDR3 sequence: CASSFRRDTDTQYF. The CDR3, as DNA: TGTGCCAGCAGTTTCCGGCGGGACACAGATACGCAGTATTTT.

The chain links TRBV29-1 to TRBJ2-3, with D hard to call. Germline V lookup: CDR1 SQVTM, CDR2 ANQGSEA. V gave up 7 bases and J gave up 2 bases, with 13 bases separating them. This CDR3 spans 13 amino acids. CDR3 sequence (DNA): TGCAGCGCCGAACCGGATGTCACAGATACGCAGTATTTT. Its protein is CSAEPDVTDTQYF.

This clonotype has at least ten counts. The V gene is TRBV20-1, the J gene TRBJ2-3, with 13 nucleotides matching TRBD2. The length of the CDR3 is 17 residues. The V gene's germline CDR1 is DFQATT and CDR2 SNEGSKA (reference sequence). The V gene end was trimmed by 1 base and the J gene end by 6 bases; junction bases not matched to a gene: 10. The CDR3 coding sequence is TGCAGTGCTAGAGCCTTTCGGACTAGCGGGGGCCCCGATACGCAGTATTTT. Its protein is CSARAFRTSGGPDTQYF.

DNA of the CDR3: TGCAGTGCTAGAAACACTCAGGGGGACTCCTACAATGAGCAGTTCTTC. It is translated as CSARNTQGDSYNEQFF. The chain has TRBV20-1 and TRBJ2-1; 7 bases are shared with TRBD1. With 2 bases clipped from V and 0 bases from J, the junction kept 7 bases outside the gene matches. Germline values: CDR1 DFQATT, CDR2 SNEGSKA (reference sequence). There are 16 residues in the CDR3.

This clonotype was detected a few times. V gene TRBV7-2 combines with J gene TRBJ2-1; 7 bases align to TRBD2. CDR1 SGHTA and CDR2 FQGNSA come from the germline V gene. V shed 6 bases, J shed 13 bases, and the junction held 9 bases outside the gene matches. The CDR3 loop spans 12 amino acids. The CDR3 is CASSAGRGAQFF. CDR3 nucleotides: TGTGCCAGCAGTGCTGGGAGGGGCGCCCAGTTCTTC.

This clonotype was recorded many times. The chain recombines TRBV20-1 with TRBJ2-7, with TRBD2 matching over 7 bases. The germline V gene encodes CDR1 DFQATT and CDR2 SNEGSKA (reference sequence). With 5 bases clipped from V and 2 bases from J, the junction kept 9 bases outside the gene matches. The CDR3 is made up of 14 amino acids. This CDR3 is CSALPGTNPYEQYF. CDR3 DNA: TGCAGTGCTTTGCCCGGGACTAACCCCTACGAGCAGTACTTC.

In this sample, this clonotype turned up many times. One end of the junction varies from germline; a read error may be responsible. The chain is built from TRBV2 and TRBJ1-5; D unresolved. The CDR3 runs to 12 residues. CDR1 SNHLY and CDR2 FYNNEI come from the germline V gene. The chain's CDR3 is CASSEEGSTQHF. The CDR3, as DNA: TGTGCCAGCAGCGAAGAAGGTTCGACCCAGCATTTT.

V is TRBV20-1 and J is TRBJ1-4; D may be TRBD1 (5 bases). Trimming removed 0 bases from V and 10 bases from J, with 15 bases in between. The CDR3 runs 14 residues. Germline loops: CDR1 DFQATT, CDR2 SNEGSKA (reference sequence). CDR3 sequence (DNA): TGCAGTGCTAGAGAGGGCAGGGTCGGGGGAAAACTGTTTTTT. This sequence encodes CSAREGRVGGKLFF.

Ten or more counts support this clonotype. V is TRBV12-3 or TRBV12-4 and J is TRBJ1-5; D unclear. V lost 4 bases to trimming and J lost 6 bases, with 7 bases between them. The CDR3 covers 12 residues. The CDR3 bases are TGTGCCAGCAGTTCGGGTGGTCAGCCCCAGCATTTT. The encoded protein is CASSSGGQPQHF.

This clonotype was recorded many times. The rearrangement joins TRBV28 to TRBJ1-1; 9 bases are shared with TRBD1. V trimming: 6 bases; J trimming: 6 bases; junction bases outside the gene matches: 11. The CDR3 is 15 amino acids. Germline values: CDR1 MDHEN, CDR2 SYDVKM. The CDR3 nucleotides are TGTGCCAGCAGCTACCACAGGGGGCGGGGATCTGAAGCTTTCTTT. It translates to CASSYHRGRGSEAFF.

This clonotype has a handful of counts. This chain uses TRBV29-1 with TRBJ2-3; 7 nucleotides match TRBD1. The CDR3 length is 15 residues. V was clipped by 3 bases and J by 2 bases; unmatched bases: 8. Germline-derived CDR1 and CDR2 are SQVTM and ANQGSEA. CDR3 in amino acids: CSVDGTRGPTDTQYF. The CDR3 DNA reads TGCAGCGTTGACGGGACAAGGGGGCCCACAGATACGCAGTATTTT.

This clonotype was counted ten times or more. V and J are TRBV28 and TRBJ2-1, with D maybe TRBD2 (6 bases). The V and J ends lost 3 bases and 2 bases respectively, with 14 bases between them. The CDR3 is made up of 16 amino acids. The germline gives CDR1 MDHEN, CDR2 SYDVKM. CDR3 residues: CASSLGGTRTYNEQFF. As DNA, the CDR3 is TGTGCCAGCAGTTTGGGCGGGACGCGAACCTACAATGAGCAGTTCTTC. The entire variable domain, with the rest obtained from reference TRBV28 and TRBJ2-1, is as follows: DVKVTQSSRYLVKRTGEKVFLECVQDMDHENMFWYRQDPGLGLRLIYFSYDVKMKEKGDIPEGYSVSREKKERFSLILESASTNQTSMYLCASSLGGTRTYNEQFFGPGTRLTVL.

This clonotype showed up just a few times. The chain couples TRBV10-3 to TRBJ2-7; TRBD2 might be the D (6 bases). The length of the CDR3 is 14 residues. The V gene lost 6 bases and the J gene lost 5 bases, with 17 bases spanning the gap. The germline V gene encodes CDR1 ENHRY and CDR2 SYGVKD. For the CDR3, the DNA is TGTGCCATCAGAGCTACGGGACTCCCTGACGAGCAGTACTTC. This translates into CAIRATGLPDEQYF.

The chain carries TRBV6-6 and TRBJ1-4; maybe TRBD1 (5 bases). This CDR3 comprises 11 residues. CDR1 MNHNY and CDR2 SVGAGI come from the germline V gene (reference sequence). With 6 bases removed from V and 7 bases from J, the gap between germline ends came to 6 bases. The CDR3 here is CASSGAEKLFF. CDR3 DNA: TGTGCCAGCAGCGGGGCTGAAAAACTGTTTTTT.

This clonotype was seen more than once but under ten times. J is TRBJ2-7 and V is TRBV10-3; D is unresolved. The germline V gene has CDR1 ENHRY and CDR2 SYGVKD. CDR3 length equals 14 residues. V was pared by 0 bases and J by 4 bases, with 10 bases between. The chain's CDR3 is CAISESSGEYEQYF. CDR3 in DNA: TGTGCCATCAGTGAGTCGTCAGGCGAGTACGAGCAGTACTTC.

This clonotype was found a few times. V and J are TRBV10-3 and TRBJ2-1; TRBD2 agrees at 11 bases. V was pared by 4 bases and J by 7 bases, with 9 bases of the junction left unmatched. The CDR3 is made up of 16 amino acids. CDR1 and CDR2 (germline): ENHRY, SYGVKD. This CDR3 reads CAISALAGGLLNEQFF. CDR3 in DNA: TGTGCCATCAGTGCTCTAGCGGGGGGCCTGTTAAATGAGCAGTTCTTC.

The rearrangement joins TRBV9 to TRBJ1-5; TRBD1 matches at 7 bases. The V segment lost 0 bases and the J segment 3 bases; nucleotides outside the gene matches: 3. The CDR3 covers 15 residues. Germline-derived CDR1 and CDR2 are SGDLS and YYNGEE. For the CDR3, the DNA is TGTGCCAGCAGCGTAGGAGGGGGCGACAATCAGCCCCAGCATTTT. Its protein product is CASSVGGGDNQPQHF.

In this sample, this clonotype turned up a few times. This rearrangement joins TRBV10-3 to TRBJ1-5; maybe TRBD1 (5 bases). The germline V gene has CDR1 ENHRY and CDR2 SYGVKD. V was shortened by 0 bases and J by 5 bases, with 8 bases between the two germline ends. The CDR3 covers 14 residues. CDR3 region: CAISESGGDQPQHF. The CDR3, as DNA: TGTGCCATCAGTGAGTCTGGAGGGGATCAGCCCCAGCATTTT.

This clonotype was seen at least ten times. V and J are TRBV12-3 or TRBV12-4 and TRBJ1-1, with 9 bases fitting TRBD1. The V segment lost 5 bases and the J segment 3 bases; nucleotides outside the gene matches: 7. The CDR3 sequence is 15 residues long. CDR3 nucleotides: TGTGCCAGCAGTAACTCCGGGACAGGGTACACTGAAGCTTTCTTT. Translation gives CASSNSGTGYTEAFF.

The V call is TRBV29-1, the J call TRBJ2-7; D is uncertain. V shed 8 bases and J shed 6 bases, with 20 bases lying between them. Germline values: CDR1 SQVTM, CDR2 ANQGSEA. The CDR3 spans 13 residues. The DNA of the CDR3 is TGCAGCCCCCCCGGTCCCACTGAGACCGAGCAGTACTTC. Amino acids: CSPPGPTETEQYF.

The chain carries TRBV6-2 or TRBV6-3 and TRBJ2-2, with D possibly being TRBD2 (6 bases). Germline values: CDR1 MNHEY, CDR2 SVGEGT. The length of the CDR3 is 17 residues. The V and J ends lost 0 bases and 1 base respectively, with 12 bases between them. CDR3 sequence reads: CASSYSIPSENTGELFF. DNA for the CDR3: TGTGCCAGCAGTTACTCGATCCCTAGCGAGAACACCGGGGAGCTGTTTTTT.

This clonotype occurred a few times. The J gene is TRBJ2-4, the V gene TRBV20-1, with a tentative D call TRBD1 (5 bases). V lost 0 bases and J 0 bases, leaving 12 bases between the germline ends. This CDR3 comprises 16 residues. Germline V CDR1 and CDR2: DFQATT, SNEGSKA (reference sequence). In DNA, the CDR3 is TGCAGTGCTAGAGATCGGACACAACTAGCCAAAAACATTCAGTACTTC. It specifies CSARDRTQLAKNIQYF.

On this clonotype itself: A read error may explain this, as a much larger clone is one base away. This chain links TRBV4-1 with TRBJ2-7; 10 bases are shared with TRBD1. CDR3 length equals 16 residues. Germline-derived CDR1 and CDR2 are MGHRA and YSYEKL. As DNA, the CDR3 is TGCGCCAGCAGCCAAACCGGGACAGGGGCCCTCTACGTGCAGTACTTC. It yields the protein CASSQTGTGALYVQYF.

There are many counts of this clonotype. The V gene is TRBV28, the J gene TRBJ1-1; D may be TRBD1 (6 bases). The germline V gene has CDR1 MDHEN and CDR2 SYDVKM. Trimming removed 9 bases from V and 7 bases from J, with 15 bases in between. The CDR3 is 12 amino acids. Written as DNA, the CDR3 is TGTGCCAGTGGACAGCCAATGTTTGAAGCTTTCTTT. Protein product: CASGQPMFEAFF.

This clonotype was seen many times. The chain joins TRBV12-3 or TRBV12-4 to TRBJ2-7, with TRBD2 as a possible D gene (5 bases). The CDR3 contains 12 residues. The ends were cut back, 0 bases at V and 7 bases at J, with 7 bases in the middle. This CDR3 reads CASSLARVEQYF. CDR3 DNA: TGTGCCAGCAGTTTAGCGCGGGTTGAGCAGTACTTC.

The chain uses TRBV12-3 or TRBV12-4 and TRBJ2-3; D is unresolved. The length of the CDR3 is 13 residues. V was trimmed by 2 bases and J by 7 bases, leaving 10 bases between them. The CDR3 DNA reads TGTGCCAGCAGTTTAAGCCGACGGAATACGCAGTATTTT. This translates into CASSLSRRNTQYF.